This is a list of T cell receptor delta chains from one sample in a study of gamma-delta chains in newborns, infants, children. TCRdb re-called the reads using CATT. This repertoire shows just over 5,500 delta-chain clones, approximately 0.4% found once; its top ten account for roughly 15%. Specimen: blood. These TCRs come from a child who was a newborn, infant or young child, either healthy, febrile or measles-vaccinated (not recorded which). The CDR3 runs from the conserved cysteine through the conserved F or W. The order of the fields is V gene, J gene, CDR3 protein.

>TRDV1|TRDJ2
CALGELARAFLHWGGTAQLFF
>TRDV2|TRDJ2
CACDSLGDTAQLFF
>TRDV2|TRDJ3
CACDYTGGYSWDTRQMFF
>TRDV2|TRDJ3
CACDNWGISWDTQRMFF
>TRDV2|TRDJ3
CACDTVLRSWDTRQMFF
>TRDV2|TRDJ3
CACDSLYWGIRGSSWDNRQMFF
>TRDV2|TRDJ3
CACDSTGGSSVSWDTRQMFF
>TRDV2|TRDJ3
CACDTWGYSSWDTRQMFF
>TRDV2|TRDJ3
CACDTTGASWDTRQMFF
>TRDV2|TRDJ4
CACDTGGDSARPLIF
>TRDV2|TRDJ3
CACDTWGVPWDTRQKFF
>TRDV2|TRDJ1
CACDTRAGGHTDKLIF
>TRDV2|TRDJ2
CACDILGDTAQLFF
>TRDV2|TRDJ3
CACDDTGGVSWDTRQMFF
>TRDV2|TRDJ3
CACDRTGGYISSWDTRQMFF
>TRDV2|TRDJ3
CACDTGGYSWDTRQMFF
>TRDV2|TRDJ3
CACDTVPGDTTSWDTRQMFF
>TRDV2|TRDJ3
CACDTWGISSSWDTRQMFF
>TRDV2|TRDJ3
CACDTVGIGDTRQMFF
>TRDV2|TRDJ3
CACDTTGGYSWDARQMFF
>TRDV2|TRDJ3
CAWVSHWGPLSWDTRQMFF
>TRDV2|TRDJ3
CACDPTGGPNSWDTRQMFF
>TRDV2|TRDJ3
CACDTITGGYSWDTRQMFF
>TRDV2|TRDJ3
CACDTPTGGGSWDTRQMFF
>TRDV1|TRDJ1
CALGELGDTYTDKLIF
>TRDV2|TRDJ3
CACDSMGDVRAWDTRQMFF
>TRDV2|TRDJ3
CACDAARGRTWDTRQMFF
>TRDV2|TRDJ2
CACDVLGDLTAQLFF
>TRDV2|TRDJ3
CACDTGGWSSWDTRQMFF
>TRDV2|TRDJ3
CACDSTGGYSSWDTRQMFF
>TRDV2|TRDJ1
CACELLGDTKFDKPIF
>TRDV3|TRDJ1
CAFTGGYTDKLIF
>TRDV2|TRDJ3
CACDSYSSWDTRQMFF
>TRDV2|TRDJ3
CACDTVLGIRSPWDTRQMFF
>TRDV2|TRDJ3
CACDTVLGERDTRQMFF
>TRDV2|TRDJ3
CACDPTGESWGTRQMFF
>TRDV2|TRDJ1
CACDTWGYDKLIF
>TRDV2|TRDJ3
CACDSLWGIRGWDTRQMFF